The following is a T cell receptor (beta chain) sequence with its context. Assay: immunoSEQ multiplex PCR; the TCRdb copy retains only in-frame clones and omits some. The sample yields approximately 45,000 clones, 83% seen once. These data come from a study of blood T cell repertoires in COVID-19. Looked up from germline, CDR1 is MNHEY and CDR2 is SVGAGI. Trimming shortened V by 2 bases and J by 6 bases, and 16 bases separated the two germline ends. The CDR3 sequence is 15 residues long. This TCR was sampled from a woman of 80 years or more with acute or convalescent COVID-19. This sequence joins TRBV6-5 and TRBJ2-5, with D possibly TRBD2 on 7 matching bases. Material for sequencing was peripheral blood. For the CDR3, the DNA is TGTGCCAGCAGTTACGATGGGGGGGCCGGGAAGACCCAGTACTTC. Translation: CASSYDGGAGKTQYF.